These 15 T cell receptor beta chains came from one sample sequenced in a study of PD-1 blockade in mismatch repair-deficient tumors. The assay was immunoSEQ multiplex PCR, and TCRdb's table has in-frame clones only and misses some. This table has tens of thousands of clones, 65% to 85% appearing once. Sequenced here: peripheral blood, sampled 44 weeks after starting pembrolizumab. Every receptor here comes from an adult with mismatch repair-deficient cancer.

The chain is built from TRBV5-6 and TRBJ2-3, with D possibly TRBD2 on 6 matching bases. Germline assignment: CDR1 SGHDT and CDR2 YYEEEE. Trimming left V 4 bases short and J 2 bases short, with 14 bases between. The CDR3 length is 15 residues. The CDR3 bases are TGTGCCAGCAGCGGGGACTTCAGGGCCACAGATACGCAGTATTTT. It yields the protein CASSGDFRATDTQYF.

The chain links TRBV19 to TRBJ2-1; 9 bases line up with TRBD2. Germline values: CDR1 LNHDA, CDR2 SQIVND (reference sequence). The CDR3 contains 16 residues. V shed 0 bases and J 4 bases; nucleotides not matched to a gene: 4. The CDR3 loop reads CASSIDSSGTYNEQFF. CDR3 sequence (DNA): TGTGCCAGTAGTATAGATTCTAGCGGGACATACAATGAGCAGTTCTTC.

The V gene is TRBV5-1, the J gene TRBJ2-7; 7 bases line up with TRBD2. Unmatched junction bases numbered 12, after V lost 9 bases and J lost 3 bases. This CDR3 comprises 14 residues. Germline V CDR1 and CDR2: SGHRS, YFSETQ. The CDR3 nucleotides are TGCGCCACCTCAATCGGACTAGAAAACTACGAGCAGTACTTC. Translating it yields CATSIGLENYEQYF.

CDR3 residues: CASSFTSGIEQFF. CDR3 nucleotides: TGCGCCAGCAGCTTCACTAGCGGTATTGAGCAGTTCTTC. The gene calls are TRBV5-1 and TRBJ2-1; 8 nucleotides match TRBD2. The ends lost 2 bases at V and 9 bases at J; junction bases unmatched: 4. The CDR3 contains 13 residues. CDR1 SGHRS and CDR2 YFSETQ come from the germline V gene.

V gene TRBV18 combines with J gene TRBJ1-1; D is perhaps TRBD1 (5 bases). The germline V gene encodes CDR1 KGHSH and CDR2 LQKENI. CDR3 length: 14 residues. The V end lost 1 base, the J end lost 0 bases, and 6 bases lay between the germline ends. The DNA of the CDR3 is TGTGCCAGCTCACCACAGGGGATGAACACTGAAGCTTTCTTT. Protein sequence: CASSPQGMNTEAFF.

The chain is built from TRBV6-5 and TRBJ1-3; D possibly corresponds to TRBD1 (6 bases). Germline CDR1 MNHEY, CDR2 SVGAGI. The CDR3 has 15 amino acids. V was pared by 8 bases and J by 2 bases, with 16 bases between. CDR3 amino acids: CASAGGGLAGNTIYF. For the CDR3, the DNA is TGTGCCAGCGCGGGGGGGGGCCTAGCTGGAAACACCATATATTTT.

For the CDR3, the DNA is TGTGCCAGCAGTTTGACAGGGTATGAGCAGTTCTTC. Translating gives CASSLTGYEQFF. The chain couples TRBV25-1 to TRBJ2-1; 7 bases line up with TRBD1. V was clipped by 5 bases and J by 8 bases; unmatched bases: 3. Germline loops: CDR1 MGHDK, CDR2 SYGVNS. CDR3 length: 12 amino acids.

This clone was observed a single time. The chain combines TRBV5-8 with TRBJ2-1, with a weak D call TRBD2 (6 bases). In germline, CDR1 is SGHTS, CDR2 YDEGEE. The V gene lost 2 bases and the J gene lost 4 bases, with 13 bases spanning the gap. This CDR3 has 15 residues. The CDR3 region is CASSFGSGPYNEQFF. CDR3 DNA: TGTGCCAGCAGCTTCGGGAGCGGGCCTTACAATGAGCAGTTCTTC.

This clone occurred once. The chain is built from TRBV5-4 and TRBJ2-1; maybe TRBD1 (5 bases). This CDR3 contains 13 residues. The V and J ends lost 4 bases and 6 bases respectively, with 11 bases between them. Germline loops: CDR1 SGHNT, CDR2 YYREEE (reference sequence). CDR3 DNA: TGTGCCAGCAGCATAAGGGGTGGCAATGAGCAGTTCTTC. Protein: CASSIRGGNEQFF.

The rearrangement uses TRBV28 and TRBJ2-3; maybe TRBD1 (6 bases). Germline loops: CDR1 MDHEN, CDR2 SYDVKM. Trimming shortened V by 5 bases and J by 0 bases, and 18 bases separated the two germline ends. This CDR3 spans 17 amino acids. CDR3 protein: CASSTYRTATSTDTQYF. In DNA form, the CDR3 reads TGTGCCAGCAGTACATATAGGACAGCGACCAGCACAGATACGCAGTATTTT.

This chain connects TRBV6-5 to TRBJ1-5; D gene uncertain. Germline V gene lookup returns CDR1 MNHEY and CDR2 SVGAGI. This CDR3 has 14 residues. Trimming pared 3 bases from V and 6 bases from J, leaving 12 bases between. CDR3 residues: CASSYEPGFQPQHF. In nucleotides, the CDR3 is TGTGCCAGCAGTTATGAACCGGGCTTTCAGCCCCAGCATTTT.

The chain employs TRBV5-4 and TRBJ2-1, with 15 bases identical to TRBD2. The CDR3 has 16 residues. Germline-derived CDR1 and CDR2 are SGHNT and YYREEE (reference sequence). Trimming cost V 0 bases and J 7 bases; bases outside gene matches: 2. CDR3 nucleotide sequence: TGTGCCAGCAGCTTGGGAGGACTAGCGGGGGGGAATGAGCAGTTCTTC. Translated: CASSLGGLAGGNEQFF.

This chain's CDR3 is CASSSRVEVDEQYF. As DNA, the CDR3 is TGTGCCAGTAGTAGTCGGGTCGAGGTTGACGAGCAGTACTTC. The chain combines TRBV19 with TRBJ2-7; D not certain. This CDR3 has 14 amino acids. V dropped 4 bases and J dropped 5 bases, with 15 bases sitting between them. Germline V lookup: CDR1 LNHDA, CDR2 SQIVND (reference sequence).

V usage is TRBV6-5 and J usage is TRBJ2-3; either TRBD1 or TRBD2 may supply D (6 bases each). With 0 bases removed from V and 3 bases from J, the gap between germline ends came to 13 bases. Per germline, CDR1 MNHEY and CDR2 SVGAGI. CDR3 length: 16 residues. CDR3: CASSYSWGAGTDTQYF. CDR3 in DNA: TGTGCCAGCAGTTACTCTTGGGGGGCTGGGACAGATACGCAGTATTTT.

J is TRBJ2-3 and V is TRBV5-1; the D gene is possibly TRBD1 (5 bases). The CDR3 spans 13 residues. The germline V gene has CDR1 SGHRS and CDR2 YFSETQ. The V end was cut by 7 bases, the J end by 1 base, with 10 bases between. This CDR3 is CASGLTGTDTQYF. The CDR3 DNA reads TGCGCCAGCGGCCTGACAGGCACAGATACGCAGTATTTT.